Listed here are 22 T cell receptor beta chains from one sample, sequenced in a study of T cells in Graves' hyperthyroidism and ophthalmopathy. Template material for amplifying TCR beta CDR3 regions consisted of RNA transcripts. An initial round of RT-PCR targeting the TCR CDR3 relied on the HTBI primer set. Via MiXCR, TCRdb re-called the multiplex PCR reads, giving one row per CDR3 protein. The sample consists of about 530,000 distinct CDR3 sequences, roughly 17% of them appearing once. The specimen was blood. The receptors were gathered from a young woman with Graves' ophthalmopathy.

This clonotype was detected many times. The rearrangement joins TRBV28 to TRBJ1-6; TRBD1 is a possible D gene (5 bases). Trimming stripped 2 bases from V and 6 bases from J, with 14 bases between. The CDR3 loop spans 16 amino acids. Germline loops: CDR1 MDHEN, CDR2 SYDVKM. CDR3 sequence: CASSLVRRASNSPLHF. The DNA for the CDR3 is TGTGCCAGCAGTTTAGTTCGCAGGGCCAGTAATTCACCCCTCCACTTT.

The chain recombines TRBV6-1 with TRBJ1-5; 9 positions match TRBD1. With V trimmed by 6 bases and J by 3 bases, 6 bases remained unmatched. CDR3 length: 15 amino acids. Germline V gene sequence: CDR1 MNHNS, CDR2 SASEGT. CDR3 DNA: TGTGCCAGCAGCCGTGGACAGGGGTACAATCAGCCCCAGCATTTT. Protein sequence: CASSRGQGYNQPQHF.

This clonotype was seen only a few times. The chain recombines TRBV19 with TRBJ2-3, with a tentative D call TRBD1 (6 bases). Between the trimmed V and J ends, which lost 5 bases and 2 bases, there was a span of 11 bases. Germline lookup yields CDR1 LNHDA and CDR2 SQIVND (reference sequence). CDR3 length: 14 amino acids. The chain's CDR3 is CASSPGQPTDTQYF. DNA of the CDR3: TGTGCCAGTAGTCCTGGACAGCCCACAGATACGCAGTATTTT. Combining the CDR3 with reference TRBV19 and TRBJ2-3 gives the whole variable domain DGGITQSPKYLFRKEGQNVTLSCEQNLNHDAMYWYRQDPGQGLRLIYYSQIVNDFQKGDIAEGYSVSREKKESFPLTVTSAQKNPTAFYLCASSPGQPTDTQYFGPGTRLTVL.

The gene calls are TRBV20-1 and TRBJ2-1, with a possible D match to TRBD2 (5 bases). Deletions cut 0 bases from V and 8 bases from J, with 23 bases between. CDR3 size: 17 residues. CDR1 DFQATT and CDR2 SNEGSKA come from the germline V gene (reference sequence). As DNA, the CDR3 is TGCAGTGCTAGAGATCTTACTAGGGTCTATGGTTTACATGAGCAGTTCTTC. It specifies CSARDLTRVYGLHEQFF.

This clonotype was detected many times. J is TRBJ2-7 and V is TRBV30; TRBD2 agrees at 13 bases. This CDR3 comprises 13 residues. After removal of 5 bases from V and 5 bases from J, the junction contained 3 bases not matched to a gene. The germline V gene encodes CDR1 GTSNPN and CDR2 SVGIG (reference sequence). The CDR3 loop is CAWGTSGIHEQYF. Written as DNA, the CDR3 is TGTGCCTGGGGGACTAGCGGGATCCACGAGCAGTACTTC. Based on the CDR3 plus reference TRBV30 and TRBJ2-7, the full variable domain is SQTIHQWPATLVQPVGSPLSLECTVEGTSNPNLYWYRQAAGRGLQLLFYSVGIGQISSEVPQNLSASRPQDRQFILSSKKLLLSDSGFYLCAWGTSGIHEQYFGPGTRLTVT.

The V gene is TRBV13, the J gene TRBJ2-2, with D perhaps matching TRBD2 (5 bases). V was shortened by 6 bases and J by 6 bases, with 14 bases between the two germline ends. The CDR3 is 14 amino acids. Germline CDR1 and CDR2: PRHDT and FYEKMQ (reference sequence). CDR3 amino acids: CASSYSPEAGELFF. The DNA for the CDR3 is TGTGCCAGCAGTTACTCCCCGGAGGCCGGGGAGCTGTTTTTT.

The chain recombines TRBV9 with TRBJ2-7, with D uncertain. Germline V CDR1 and CDR2: SGDLS, YYNGEE. The CDR3 is made up of 16 amino acids. V was trimmed by 2 bases and J by 0 bases, leaving 15 bases between them. The CDR3 DNA sequence: TGTGCCAGCAGCGTTCATCCGGACGCCGGCTCCTACGAGCAGTACTTC. Translating gives CASSVHPDAGSYEQYF.

This clonotype appeared many times. This chain links TRBV11-1 with TRBJ2-2; D not resolved. The germline V gene has CDR1 SGHAT and CDR2 FQDESV (reference sequence). CDR3 length: 14 residues. V lost 2 bases and J 1 base, leaving 5 bases between the germline ends. As DNA, the CDR3 is TGTGCCAGCAGCTTACGGCGGAACACCGGGGAGCTGTTTTTT. Its protein is CASSLRRNTGELFF.

This clonotype showed up many times. The chain has TRBV29-1 and TRBJ2-7, with TRBD2 as a possible D gene (5 bases). V shed 4 bases and J shed 4 bases, with 14 bases lying between them. Per the germline V gene, CDR1 is SQVTM and CDR2 is ANQGSEA. This CDR3 comprises 13 residues. The DNA of the CDR3 is TGCAGCGTTGGGGATGGGAGTGGGTACGAGCAGTACTTC. This gives the protein CSVGDGSGYEQYF.

The chain carries TRBV11-1 and TRBJ2-2, with 10 bases fitting TRBD2. The CDR3 extends over 14 amino acids. The V gene end was trimmed by 8 bases and the J gene end by 6 bases; junction bases not matched to a gene: 6. CDR1 and CDR2 from the germline V gene are SGHAT and FQDESV (reference sequence). The CDR3 coding sequence is TGTGCCAGCGGGATTAGCGGGAGGCCCGGGGAGCTGTTTTTT. It is translated as CASGISGRPGELFF.

This clonotype has at least ten counts. This chain joins TRBV7-3 and TRBJ2-1; D possibly corresponds to TRBD2 (6 bases). Germline V gene sequence: CDR1 SGHTA, CDR2 FQGTGA. The CDR3 covers 16 residues. V lost 2 bases and J lost 0, with 11 bases in between. Here the CDR3 DNA reads TGTGCCAGCAGCTTATCGGGGGACCACTCCTACAATGAGCAGTTCTTC. Translated: CASSLSGDHSYNEQFF.

The chain links TRBV30 to TRBJ2-5, with 12 bases fitting TRBD2. J was trimmed by 6 bases and V by 2 bases; bases with no gene match: 7. Germline values: CDR1 GTSNPN, CDR2 SVGIG (reference sequence). CDR3 length equals 15 residues. CDR3 nucleotides: TGTGCCTGGAGTCGCCTAGCGGGAGGGAGAAAGACCCAGTACTTC. Encoded protein: CAWSRLAGGRKTQYF.

A few counts support this clonotype. The chain carries TRBV7-2 and TRBJ2-4; the match to TRBD2 covers 7 bases. Germline CDR1 is SGHTA and CDR2 is FQGNSA. The length of the CDR3 is 17 residues. Losses at the gene ends were 2 bases for V and 0 bases for J; bases not matched to a gene: 7. CDR3 sequence (DNA): TGTGCCAGCAGCTTAAGGTCCAGCGGGGCAGCCAAAAACATTCAGTACTTC. Translating it yields CASSLRSSGAAKNIQYF. The complete variable domain, with remaining parts taken from reference TRBV7-2 and TRBJ2-4, reads GAGVSQSPSNKVTEKGKDVELRCDPISGHTALYWYRQSLGQGLEFLIYFQGNSAPDKSGLPSDRFSAERTGGSVSTLTIQRTQQEDSAVYLCASSLRSSGAAKNIQYFGAGTRLSVL.

This clonotype was counted many times. The rearrangement links TRBV10-3 to TRBJ2-1; D is perhaps TRBD2 (7 bases). In germline, CDR1 is ENHRY, CDR2 SYGVKD. Deletions cut 7 bases from V and 6 bases from J, with 22 bases between. This CDR3 spans 16 amino acids. Here the CDR3 DNA reads TGTGCCATCACCCGGGGGCTAGCGGTGGGCACCAATGAGCAGTTCTTC. Amino acid sequence: CAITRGLAVGTNEQFF.

J is TRBJ1-5 and V is TRBV28; TRBD1 matches at 10 bases. Germline V gene lookup returns CDR1 MDHEN and CDR2 SYDVKM. The length of the CDR3 is 18 residues. V lost 5 bases to trimming and J lost 4 bases; unmatched junction nucleotides: 14. For the CDR3, the DNA is TGTGCCAGCAGTCGGGACAGGGGCAGATCCCTTCCGAATCAGCCCCAGCATTTT. Translation gives CASSRDRGRSLPNQPQHF.

This clonotype turned up a few times. Germline and junction disagree at one end, which may indicate a read error. The chain has TRBV15 and TRBJ1-1, with D tentatively TRBD1 (6 bases). CDR1 and CDR2 (germline): LNHNV, YYDKDF (reference sequence). The CDR3 is made up of 15 amino acids. The CDR3 DNA follows: TGTGTCACCAGCAGGGACTGGGGGGCGGGCACTGAAGCTTTCTTT. Encoded protein: CVTSRDWGAGTEAFF.

This chain uses TRBV27 with TRBJ2-2; 7 bases match TRBD2. Germline lookup yields CDR1 MNHEY and CDR2 SMNVEV (reference sequence). The CDR3 is made up of 13 amino acids. The ends lost 4 bases at V and 12 bases at J; junction bases unmatched: 8. The CDR3 is CASSWTSRTKLFF. The CDR3 nucleotides read TGTGCCAGCAGTTGGACTAGTCGGACAAAGCTGTTTTTT.

This clonotype has at least ten counts. The CDR3 nucleotides read TGTGCCAGCAGCTCAGGGGGACCACAACAAGAGACCCAGTACTTC. Residues: CASSSGGPQQETQYF. The chain uses TRBV11-2 and TRBJ2-5, with 7 bases aligning to TRBD1. The CDR3 has 15 residues. The J segment lost 2 bases and the V segment lost 4 bases, leaving 7 bases of the junction unmatched. Germline assignment: CDR1 SGHAT and CDR2 FQNNGV.

This clonotype has just a few counts. V gene TRBV30 combines with J gene TRBJ1-6; tentative D call: TRBD1 (5 bases). CDR3 length: 13 residues. Germline values: CDR1 GTSNPN, CDR2 SVGIG (reference sequence). The germline V and J ends were trimmed by 3 bases and 10 bases, with 13 bases remaining between them. In nucleotides, the CDR3 is TGTGCCTGGAGGCCGAGGGGTGACTCACCCCTCCACTTT. This codes for CAWRPRGDSPLHF. The full variable domain, rest sourced from reference TRBV30 and TRBJ1-6, is SQTIHQWPATLVQPVGSPLSLECTVEGTSNPNLYWYRQAAGRGLQLLFYSVGIGQISSEVPQNLSASRPQDRQFILSSKKLLLSDSGFYLCAWRPRGDSPLHFGNGTRLTVT.

The sample holds many counts of this clonotype. The V call is TRBV7-9, the J call TRBJ2-7, with TRBD2 as a possible D gene (6 bases). This CDR3 has 15 amino acids. V shed 1 base and J shed 0 bases, with 10 bases lying between them. Germline assignment: CDR1 SEHNR and CDR2 FQNEAQ (reference sequence). CDR3 nucleotide sequence: TGTGCCAGCAGCTTAGTAGGCGGGGCCTCCTACGAGCAGTACTTC. Its translation is CASSLVGGASYEQYF.

This clonotype was picked up many times. The chain carries TRBV12-3 or TRBV12-4 and TRBJ1-5; D possibly corresponds to TRBD1 (5 bases). The CDR3 covers 14 residues. V lost 8 bases, J lost 4 bases, and 15 bases lay in between. CDR3 in amino acids: CASLRQGENQPQHF. The CDR3 DNA sequence: TGTGCCAGCTTAAGGCAGGGAGAGAATCAGCCCCAGCATTTT.

This clonotype was observed a handful of times. The chain uses TRBV20-1 and TRBJ2-4; the match to TRBD1 covers 11 bases. Looked up from germline, CDR1 is DFQATT and CDR2 is SNEGSKA (reference sequence). The CDR3 has 18 amino acids. J lost 0 bases, V lost 1 base, and 8 bases had no gene match. The CDR3 DNA reads TGCAGTGCTAGAGCCGGGACAGGGGGAATACTAGCCAAAAACATTCAGTACTTC. This sequence encodes CSARAGTGGILAKNIQYF.